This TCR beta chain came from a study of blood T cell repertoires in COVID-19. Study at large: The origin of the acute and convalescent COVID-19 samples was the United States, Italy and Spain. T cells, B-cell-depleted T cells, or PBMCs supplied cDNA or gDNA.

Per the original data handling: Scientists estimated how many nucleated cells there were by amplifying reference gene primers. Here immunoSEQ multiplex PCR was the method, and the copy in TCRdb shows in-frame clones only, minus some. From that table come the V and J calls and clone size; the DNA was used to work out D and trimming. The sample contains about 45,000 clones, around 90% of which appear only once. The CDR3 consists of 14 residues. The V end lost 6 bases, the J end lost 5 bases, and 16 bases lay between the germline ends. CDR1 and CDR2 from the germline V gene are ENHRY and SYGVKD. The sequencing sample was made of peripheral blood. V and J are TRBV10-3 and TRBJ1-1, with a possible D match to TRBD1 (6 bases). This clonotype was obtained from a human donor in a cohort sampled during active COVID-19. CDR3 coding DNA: TGTGCCATCAGGGACGTGGGGGCCAGGACTGAAGCTTTCTTT. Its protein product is CAIRDVGARTEAFF.